Described below is a single T cell receptor (beta chain) sequence and its context. The CDR3 length is 14 residues. CDR1 and CDR2 from the germline V gene are SGHTS and YDEGEE. V was cut by 3 bases and J by 0 bases, with 10 bases left in between. This record belongs to a study of control samples from healthy donors and cancer patients. Generated by immunoSEQ multiplex PCR, the TCRdb table keeps only in-frame clones and is missing some. The repertoire holds approximately 150,000 clones, with 80% to 95% as singletons. This chain uses TRBV5-8 with TRBJ2-7; tentatively, D is TRBD1 (5 bases). This clonotype originated in a man between 18 and 35 years old in good health. Specimen: blood. Written as DNA, the CDR3 is TGTGCCAGCAGCTCGCTCAGGGTCTCCTACGAGCAGTACTTC. Residues: CASSSLRVSYEQYF.